Sequencing of this T cell receptor beta chain was carried out in a study of radiotherapy plus CTLA-4 blockade in lung cancer. About the study: In about 20% of patients, objective responses were seen; around 34% had disease control.

Broader study findings: In blood, after radiotherapy plus ipilimumab, tumor-derived TCR clones expanded. Reported findings show early blood T cell clone dynamics, with interferon-beta, best predicted response.

Germline CDR1 is SGHRS and CDR2 is YFSETQ. This CDR3 spans 13 amino acids. Deletions cut 4 bases from V and 1 base from J, with 8 bases between. Assay used: immunoSEQ multiplex PCR; TCRdb lists only in-frame clones, some missing. The sample consists of about 28,000 clones, around three quarters of them appearing once. Alongside CTLA-4 blockade with ipilimumab, patients with chemo-refractory metastatic non-small-cell lung cancer received focal radiation. This clone has a handful of counts. Its antigen is as yet unknown. The chain has TRBV5-1 and TRBJ2-5; D tentatively fits TRBD1 or TRBD2 (5 bases each). Sequences were derived from peripheral blood, sampled from a patient treated with radiotherapy plus ipilimumab. The receptor was isolated from a human donor with non-small cell lung cancer that progressed on radiotherapy plus ipilimumab. CDR3 nucleotide sequence: TGCGCCAGCAGCGACGGGGCCCAAGAGACCCAGTACTTC. Translated, it gives CASSDGAQETQYF.